One sample yielded the 14 T cell receptor beta chains listed below, sequenced in a study of patients and donors after allogeneic stem cell transplantation. TCRdb reprocessed the RT-PCR reads via MiXCR and lists one record per CDR3 protein. Found here are 390,000 or so distinct CDR3 sequences, 16% of them singletons; the top ten hold less than 8.5%. The sample was blood, either unsorted or a sorted T cell fraction (not recorded which). The source of these receptors is a human donor who was either an allogeneic HSCT recipient or a stem cell or donor lymphocyte infusion donor (not recorded which). It is not recorded whose cells these are; they may come from a transplant donor.

This clonotype was seen a few times. J is TRBJ2-5 and V is TRBV7-9; tentatively, D is TRBD1 (6 bases). V lost 2 bases to trimming and J lost 3 bases, with 7 bases between them. Per germline, CDR1 SEHNR and CDR2 FQNEAQ (reference sequence). The length of the CDR3 is 13 residues. The CDR3 loop is CASSLRDKETQYF. CDR3 coding DNA: TGTGCCAGCAGCTTACGGGACAAAGAGACCCAGTACTTC.

This sequence joins TRBV29-1 and TRBJ2-3; TRBD1 matches 10 bases. CDR1 is SQVTM, CDR2 ANQGSEA, per germline. Losses at the gene ends were 3 bases for V and 6 bases for J; bases not matched to a gene: 9. The CDR3 covers 15 residues. The CDR3 reads CSVDRDRGKVDTQYF. Written as DNA, the CDR3 is TGCAGCGTTGACCGGGACAGGGGAAAGGTTGATACGCAGTATTTT.

This clonotype was picked up one time. The rearrangement joins TRBV18 to TRBJ1-6; 8 bases line up with TRBD1. The CDR3 spans 15 residues. Trimming at V came to 3 bases and at J to 10 bases, leaving 8 bases not matched to a gene. In germline, CDR1 is KGHSH, CDR2 LQKENI. The CDR3 loop is CASSPLEDRASPLHF. The CDR3 region has the DNA TGTGCCAGCTCACCTTTGGAGGACAGGGCATCACCCCTCCACTTT. The full variable domain, rest sourced from reference TRBV18 and TRBJ1-6, is NAGVMQNPRHLVRRRGQEARLRCSPMKGHSHVYWYRQLPEEGLKFMVYLQKENIIDESGMPKERFSAEFPKEGPSILRIQQVVRGDSAAYFCASSPLEDRASPLHFGNGTRLTVT.

This clonotype has a handful of counts. This chain joins TRBV6-2 or TRBV6-3 and TRBJ2-7, with D possibly matching TRBD1 (5 bases). From germline, CDR1 is MNHEY and CDR2 SVGEGT. V lost 2 bases to trimming and J lost 0 bases, with 8 bases between them. The CDR3 has 14 amino acids. The CDR3 sequence: CASSYTGTSYEQYF. CDR3 in DNA: TGTGCCAGCAGTTACACAGGAACCTCCTACGAGCAGTACTTC.

This chain uses TRBV19 with TRBJ1-5, with TRBD1 as a possible D gene (5 bases). The CDR3 sequence is 20 residues long. CDR1 is LNHDA and CDR2 is SQIVND in the germline V gene (reference sequence). V lost 3 bases and J 0 bases, leaving 24 bases between the germline ends. The CDR3 protein is CASSIASGTGRDYSNQPQHF. CDR3 DNA sequence: TGTGCCAGTAGTATCGCCTCCGGGACGGGCCGAGACTATAGCAATCAGCCCCAGCATTTT.

This sequence joins TRBV29-1 and TRBJ2-3; the D is unclear. The ends were cut back, 1 base at V and 5 bases at J, with 13 bases in the middle. The CDR3 sequence is 14 residues long. Germline V gene sequence: CDR1 SQVTM, CDR2 ANQGSEA. The DNA for the CDR3 is TGCAGCGTTGAAGGAACTAAGCTCGGAGATACGCAGTATTTT. The encoded protein is CSVEGTKLGDTQYF.

This clonotype was seen more than once but under ten times. The chain couples TRBV20-1 to TRBJ2-7; TRBD2 aligns across 8 bases. The germline gives CDR1 DFQATT, CDR2 SNEGSKA (reference sequence). Trimming cost V 1 base and J 2 bases; bases outside gene matches: 10. This CDR3 contains 16 residues. The chain's CDR3 is CSARAPSRAGAYEQYF. In DNA form, the CDR3 reads TGCAGTGCTAGAGCCCCCTCCAGAGCGGGGGCCTACGAGCAGTACTTC.

V and J are TRBV27 and TRBJ2-1; a weak D match, TRBD2 (5 bases). The CDR3 totals 12 residues. Germline CDR1 is MNHEY and CDR2 is SMNVEV (reference sequence). The germline V and J ends were trimmed by 5 bases and 9 bases, with 11 bases remaining between them. The CDR3 nucleotides are TGTGCCAGCAGTACGAGGGATATTGAGCAGTTCTTC. Its protein is CASSTRDIEQFF.

The chain joins TRBV20-1 to TRBJ1-2; TRBD1 matches at 8 bases. Unmatched junction bases numbered 8, after V lost 6 bases and J lost 5 bases. CDR3 length: 13 residues. Germline-derived CDR1 and CDR2 are DFQATT and SNEGSKA (reference sequence). The CDR3 DNA reads as TGCAGTGCCTTGGACAGGGAGTTATATGGCTACACCTTC. Encoded protein: CSALDRELYGYTF.

This clonotype has only a few counts. The chain uses TRBV6-7 and TRBJ2-1; no clear D gene. TRBV6-7 is assigned to the ORF class and has an uncertain function. The CDR3 runs 14 residues. The V end lost 6 bases, the J end lost 6 bases, and 15 bases lay between the germline ends. The chain's CDR3 is CASSYIWVGNEQFF. Written as DNA, the CDR3 is TGTGCCAGCAGCTATATTTGGGTGGGCAATGAGCAGTTCTTC.

The chain carries TRBV2 and TRBJ1-5; D is undetermined. The CDR3 is 13 residues long. Deletions cut 1 base from V and 6 bases from J, with 7 bases between. Germline V lookup: CDR1 SNHLY, CDR2 FYNNEI. Written as DNA, the CDR3 is TGTGCCAGCAGTGAAGGGGTCACTCAGCCCCAGCATTTT. It translates to CASSEGVTQPQHF.

The table lists this clonotype with a few counts. The chain joins TRBV5-1 to TRBJ2-1; TRBD1 matches at 11 bases. V lost 3 bases, J lost 7 bases, and 6 bases stayed unmatched. This CDR3 is 15 amino acids long. The germline V gene encodes CDR1 SGHRS and CDR2 YFSETQ. CDR3 nucleotide sequence: TGCGCCAGCAGCTGGACAGGGGGCGCTTATAATGAGCAGTTCTTC. Its protein product is CASSWTGGAYNEQFF.

This clonotype has only a few counts. The chain joins TRBV4-2 to TRBJ1-5; a weak D match, TRBD1 (6 bases). Germline CDR1 and CDR2: LGHNA and YNFKEQ. Trimming stripped 3 bases from V and 2 bases from J, with 11 bases between. This CDR3 spans 15 amino acids. The CDR3 loop reads CASSHRDTGNQPQHF. CDR3 bases: TGTGCCAGCAGCCACCGGGACACAGGCAATCAGCCCCAGCATTTT.

The chain employs TRBV20-1 and TRBJ2-3, with D hard to call. CDR1 and CDR2 (germline): DFQATT, SNEGSKA (reference sequence). V was pared by 6 bases and J by 1 base, with 17 bases between. This CDR3 has 15 amino acids. The CDR3 nucleotides are TGCAGTGCCGAACCGATTGGGAAACGCACAGATACGCAGTATTTT. The encoded protein is CSAEPIGKRTDTQYF.